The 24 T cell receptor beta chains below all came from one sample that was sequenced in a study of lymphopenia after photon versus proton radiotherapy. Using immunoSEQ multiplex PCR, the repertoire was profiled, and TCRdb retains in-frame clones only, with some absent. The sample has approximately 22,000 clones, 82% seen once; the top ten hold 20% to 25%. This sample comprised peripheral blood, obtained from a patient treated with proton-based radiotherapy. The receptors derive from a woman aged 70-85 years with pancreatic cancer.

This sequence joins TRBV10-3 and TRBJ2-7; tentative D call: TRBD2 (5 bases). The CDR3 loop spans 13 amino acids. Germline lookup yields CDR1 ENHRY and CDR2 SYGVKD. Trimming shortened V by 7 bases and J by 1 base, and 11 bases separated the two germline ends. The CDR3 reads CAITRGPSYEQYF. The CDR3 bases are TGTGCCATCACCCGCGGGCCATCCTACGAGCAGTACTTC.

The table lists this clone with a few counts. The CDR3 protein is CASSSTDRRSPLHF. DNA for the CDR3: TGTGCCAGCAGCTCAACGGACAGGAGGTCACCCCTCCACTTT. The rearrangement links TRBV7-3 to TRBJ1-6, with 7 bases fitting TRBD1. In germline, CDR1 is SGHTA, CDR2 FQGTGA. V dropped 4 bases and J dropped 10; count of bases not matched to a gene: 7. This CDR3 region has 14 residues.

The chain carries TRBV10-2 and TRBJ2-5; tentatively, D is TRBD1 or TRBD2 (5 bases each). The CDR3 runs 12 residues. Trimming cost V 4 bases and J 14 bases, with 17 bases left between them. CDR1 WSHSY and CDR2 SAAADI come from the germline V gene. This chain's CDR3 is CASSGIQEELYF. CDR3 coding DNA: TGCGCCAGCAGTGGGATACAGGAGGAGCTATACTTC.

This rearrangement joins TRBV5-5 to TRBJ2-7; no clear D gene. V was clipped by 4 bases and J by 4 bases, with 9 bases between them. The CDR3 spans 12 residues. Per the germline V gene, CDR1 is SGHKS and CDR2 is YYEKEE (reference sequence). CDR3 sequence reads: CASSLGIYEQYF. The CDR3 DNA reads TGTGCCAGCAGCCTGGGGATATACGAGCAGTACTTC. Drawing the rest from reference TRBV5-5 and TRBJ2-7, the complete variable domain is DAGVTQSPTHLIKTRGQQVTLRCSPISGHKSVSWYQQVLGQGPQFIFQYYEKEERGRGNFPDRFSARQFPNYSSELNVNALLLGDSALYLCASSLGIYEQYFGPGTRLTVT.

The CDR3 region has the DNA TGTGCCAGCAGCTTGACGGTTAAGGAGCAGTACTTC. Translation gives CASSLTVKEQYF. This chain connects TRBV5-6 to TRBJ2-7; D is uncertain. Between the trimmed V and J ends, which lost 1 base and 7 bases, there was a span of 9 bases. In germline, CDR1 is SGHDT, CDR2 YYEEEE. This CDR3 is built from 12 residues.

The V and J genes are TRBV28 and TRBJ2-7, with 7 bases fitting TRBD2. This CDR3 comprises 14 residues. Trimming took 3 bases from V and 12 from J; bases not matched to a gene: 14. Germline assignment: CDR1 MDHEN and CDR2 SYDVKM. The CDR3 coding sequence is TGTGCCAGCAGTTTTTTCGGGAGGACCGATGCATGGTACTTC. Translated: CASSFFGRTDAWYF.

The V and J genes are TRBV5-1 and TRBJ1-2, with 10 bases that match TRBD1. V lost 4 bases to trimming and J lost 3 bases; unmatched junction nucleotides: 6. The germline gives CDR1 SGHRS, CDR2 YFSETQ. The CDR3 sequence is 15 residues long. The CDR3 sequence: CASSLRGTGDYGYTF. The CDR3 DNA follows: TGCGCCAGCAGCCTGCGCGGGACAGGGGACTATGGCTACACCTTC.

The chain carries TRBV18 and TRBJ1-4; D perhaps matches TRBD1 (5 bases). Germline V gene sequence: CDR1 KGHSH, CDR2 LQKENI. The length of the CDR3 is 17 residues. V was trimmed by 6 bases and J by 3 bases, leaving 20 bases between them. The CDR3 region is CASSLWDHRISNEKLFF. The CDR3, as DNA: TGTGCCAGCTCCCTGTGGGACCATAGGATTTCTAATGAAAAACTGTTTTTT.

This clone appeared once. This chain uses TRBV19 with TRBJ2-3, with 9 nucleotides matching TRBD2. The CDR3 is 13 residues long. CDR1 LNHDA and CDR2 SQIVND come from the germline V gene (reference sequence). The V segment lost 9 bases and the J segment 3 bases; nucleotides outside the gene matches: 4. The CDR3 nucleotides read TGTGCCAGCGGGACTAGCCCAACAGATACGCAGTATTTT. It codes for CASGTSPTDTQYF.

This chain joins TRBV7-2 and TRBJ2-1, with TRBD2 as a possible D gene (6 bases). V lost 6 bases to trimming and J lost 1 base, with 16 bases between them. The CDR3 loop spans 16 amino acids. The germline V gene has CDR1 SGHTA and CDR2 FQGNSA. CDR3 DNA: TGTGCCAGCAGAGGTACTAGCTCATCTTCCTACAATGAGCAGTTCTTC. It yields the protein CASRGTSSSSYNEQFF.

Written as DNA, the CDR3 is TGTGCCAGTAGTAACAGGGTTCTCGGAAACATTCAGTACTTC. It translates to CASSNRVLGNIQYF. The chain links TRBV19 to TRBJ2-4, with TRBD1 as a possible D gene (6 bases). This CDR3 comprises 14 residues. CDR1 LNHDA and CDR2 SQIVND come from the germline V gene (reference sequence). The germline V and J ends were trimmed by 4 bases and 6 bases, with 13 bases remaining between them.

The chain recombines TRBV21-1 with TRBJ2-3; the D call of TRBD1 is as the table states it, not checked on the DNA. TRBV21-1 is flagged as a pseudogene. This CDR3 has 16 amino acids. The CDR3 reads CASSNTGQGATDTQYF. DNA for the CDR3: TGTGCCAGCAGCAACACAGGACAGGGGGCCACAGATACGCAGTATTTT.

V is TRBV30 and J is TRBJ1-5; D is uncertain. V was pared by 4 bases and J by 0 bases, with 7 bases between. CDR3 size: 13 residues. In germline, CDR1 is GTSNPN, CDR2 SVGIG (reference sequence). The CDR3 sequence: CAWTLDSNQPQHF. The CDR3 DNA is TGTGCCTGGACACTGGATAGCAATCAGCCCCAGCATTTT.

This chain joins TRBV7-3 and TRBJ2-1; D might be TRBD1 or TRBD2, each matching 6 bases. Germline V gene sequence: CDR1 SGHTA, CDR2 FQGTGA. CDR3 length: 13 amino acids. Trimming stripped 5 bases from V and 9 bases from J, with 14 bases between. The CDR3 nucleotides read TGTGCCAGCAGCACGGGGGCACCGGGTGAGCAGTTCTTC. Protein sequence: CASSTGAPGEQFF.

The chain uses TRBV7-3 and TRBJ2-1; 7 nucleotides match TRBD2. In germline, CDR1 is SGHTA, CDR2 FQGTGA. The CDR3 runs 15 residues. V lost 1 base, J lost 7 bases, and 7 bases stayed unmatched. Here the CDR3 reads CASSLRHGGLNEQFF. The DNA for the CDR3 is TGTGCCAGCAGCTTAAGGCACGGGGGGTTGAATGAGCAGTTCTTC.

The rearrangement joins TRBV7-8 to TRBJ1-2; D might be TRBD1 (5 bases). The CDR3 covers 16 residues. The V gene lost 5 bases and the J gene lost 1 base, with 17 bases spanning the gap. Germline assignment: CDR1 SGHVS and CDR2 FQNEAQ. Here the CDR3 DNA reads TGTGCCAGCAGCCTCGTCGCGTGGGGGGTTAACTATGGCTACACCTTC. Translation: CASSLVAWGVNYGYTF.

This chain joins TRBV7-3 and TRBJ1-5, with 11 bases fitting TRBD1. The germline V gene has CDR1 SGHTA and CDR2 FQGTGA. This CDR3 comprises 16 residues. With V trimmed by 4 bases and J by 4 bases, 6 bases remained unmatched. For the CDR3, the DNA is TGTGCCAGCAGCTCGGACAGGGGGCCGACAAATCAGCCCCAGCATTTT. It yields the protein CASSSDRGPTNQPQHF.

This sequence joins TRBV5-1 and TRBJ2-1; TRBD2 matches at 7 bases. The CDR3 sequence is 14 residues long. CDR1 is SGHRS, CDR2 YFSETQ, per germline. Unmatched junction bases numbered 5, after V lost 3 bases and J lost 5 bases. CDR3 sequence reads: CASSSSSGNNEQFF. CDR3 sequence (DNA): TGCGCCAGCAGCTCCTCTAGCGGAAACAATGAGCAGTTCTTC.

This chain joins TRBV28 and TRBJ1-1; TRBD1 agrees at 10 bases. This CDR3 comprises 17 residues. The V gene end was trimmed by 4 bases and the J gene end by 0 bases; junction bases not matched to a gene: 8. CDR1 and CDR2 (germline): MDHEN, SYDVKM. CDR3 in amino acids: CASSSRDRGLLNTEAFF. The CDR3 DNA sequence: TGTGCCAGCAGTTCCCGGGACAGGGGCCTACTGAACACTGAAGCTTTCTTT.

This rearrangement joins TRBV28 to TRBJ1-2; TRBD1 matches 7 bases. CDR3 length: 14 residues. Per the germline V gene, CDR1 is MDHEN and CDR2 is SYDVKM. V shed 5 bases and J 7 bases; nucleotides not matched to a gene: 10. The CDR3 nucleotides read TGTGCCAGCAGTCCTCAGGGGGTTTGGAGTGGCTACACCTTC. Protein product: CASSPQGVWSGYTF.

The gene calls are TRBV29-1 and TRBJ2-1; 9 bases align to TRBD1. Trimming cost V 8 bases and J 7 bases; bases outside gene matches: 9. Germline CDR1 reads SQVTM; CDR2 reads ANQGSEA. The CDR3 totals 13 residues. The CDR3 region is CSITGTGRNEQFF. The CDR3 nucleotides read TGCAGCATAACCGGGACAGGGCGGAATGAGCAGTTCTTC.

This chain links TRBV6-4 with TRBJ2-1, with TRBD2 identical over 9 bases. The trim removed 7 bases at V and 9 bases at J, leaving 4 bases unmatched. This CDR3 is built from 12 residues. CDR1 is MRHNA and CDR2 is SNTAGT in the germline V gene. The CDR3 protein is CASTGGRGEQFF. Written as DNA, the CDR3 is TGTGCCAGCACTGGCGGGAGGGGTGAGCAGTTCTTC.

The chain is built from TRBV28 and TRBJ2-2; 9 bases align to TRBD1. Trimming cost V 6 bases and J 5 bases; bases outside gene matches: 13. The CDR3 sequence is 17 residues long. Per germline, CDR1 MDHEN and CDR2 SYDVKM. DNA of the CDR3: TGTGCCAGCAGAACCGATGACAGGGGGGTAAGTACCGGGGAGCTGTTTTTT. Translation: CASRTDDRGVSTGELFF.

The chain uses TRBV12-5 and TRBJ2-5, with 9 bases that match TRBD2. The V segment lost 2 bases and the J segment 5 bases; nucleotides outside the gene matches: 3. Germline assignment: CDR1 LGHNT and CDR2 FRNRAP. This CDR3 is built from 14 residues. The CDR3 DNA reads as TGTGCTAGTGGTTTGTGGCTAGCGGGGGAGACCCAGTACTTC. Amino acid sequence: CASGLWLAGETQYF.